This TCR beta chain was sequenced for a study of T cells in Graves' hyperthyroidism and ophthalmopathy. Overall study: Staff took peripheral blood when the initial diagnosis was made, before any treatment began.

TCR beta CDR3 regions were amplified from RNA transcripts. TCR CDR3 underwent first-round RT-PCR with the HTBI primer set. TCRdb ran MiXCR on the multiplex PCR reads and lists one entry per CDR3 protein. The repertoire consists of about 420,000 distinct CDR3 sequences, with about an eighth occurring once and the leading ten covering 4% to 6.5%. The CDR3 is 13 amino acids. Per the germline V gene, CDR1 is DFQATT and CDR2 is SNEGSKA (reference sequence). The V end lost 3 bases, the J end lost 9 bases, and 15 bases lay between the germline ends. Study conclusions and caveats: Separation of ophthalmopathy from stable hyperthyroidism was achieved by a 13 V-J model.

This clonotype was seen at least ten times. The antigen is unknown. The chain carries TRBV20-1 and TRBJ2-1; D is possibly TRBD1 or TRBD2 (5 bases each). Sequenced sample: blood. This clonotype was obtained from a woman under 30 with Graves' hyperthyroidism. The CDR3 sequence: CSASRGVRAEQFF. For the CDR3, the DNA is TGCAGTGCTAGTAGAGGGGTCCGGGCTGAGCAGTTCTTC.